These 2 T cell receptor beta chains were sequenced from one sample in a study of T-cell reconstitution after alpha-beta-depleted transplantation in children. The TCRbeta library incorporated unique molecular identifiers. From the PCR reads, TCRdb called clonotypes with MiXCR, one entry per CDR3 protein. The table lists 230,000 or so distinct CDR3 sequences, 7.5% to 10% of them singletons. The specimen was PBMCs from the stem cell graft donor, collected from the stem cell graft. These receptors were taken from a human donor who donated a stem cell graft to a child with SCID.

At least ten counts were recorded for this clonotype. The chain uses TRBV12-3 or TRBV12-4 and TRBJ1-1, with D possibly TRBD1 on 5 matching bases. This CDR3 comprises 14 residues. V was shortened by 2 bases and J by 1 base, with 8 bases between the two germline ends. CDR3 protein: CASSLWGSNTEAFF. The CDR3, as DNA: TGTGCCAGCAGTTTATGGGGGTCGAACACTGAAGCTTTCTTT.

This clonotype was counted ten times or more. The CDR3 loop reads CASSLGGLVTGELFF. Here the CDR3 DNA reads TGTGCCAGCAGTTTGGGGGGCCTGGTCACCGGGGAGCTGTTTTTT. V is TRBV28 and J is TRBJ2-2; D possibly matches TRBD1 or TRBD2 (6 bases each). The CDR3 length is 15 residues. Between the trimmed V and J ends, which lost 3 bases and 4 bases, there was a span of 12 bases. Germline CDR1 reads MDHEN; CDR2 reads SYDVKM.